The source of this T cell receptor (beta chain) is a study of blood T cell repertoires in COVID-19. Whole-study context: From the United States, Italy and Spain came samples of acute and convalescent COVID-19.

The CDR3 runs 14 residues. The V gene's germline CDR1 is ENHRY and CDR2 SYGVKD. After removal of 6 bases from V and 6 bases from J, the junction contained 6 bases not matched to a gene. This clone was seen just once. As processed by the authors: Reference gene primer amplification gave estimated nucleated cell counts. Some clones are missing from TCRdb's copy, which holds only in-frame ones; the method was immunoSEQ multiplex PCR. V, J and clone size reflect that table, while D and trimming were determined from the DNA. The table has over 85,000 clones, 75% to 90% seen once; the top ten hold about 5.7%.

The sequence was obtained from a woman between 45 and 65 years old with COVID-19, enrolled during active disease. V usage is TRBV10-3 and J usage is TRBJ2-2; TRBD2 agrees at 8 bases. The sequencing input was peripheral blood. CDR3 amino acids: CAIRSRAGAGELFF. The CDR3 nucleotides are TGTGCCATCAGAAGTAGAGCGGGGGCCGGGGAGCTGTTTTTT.